One and the same sample provided the 3 T cell receptor beta chains below, sequenced in a study of siplizumab effects on memory and regulatory T cells. Using immunoSEQ multiplex PCR, the repertoire was profiled, and TCRdb retains in-frame clones only, with some absent. Among approximately 97,000 clones, 90% to 95% were seen once, and the ten largest hold 1% to 1.3%. Sequencing was done on a sample of CD4+ T cells sorted from blood. The receptors here all came from a human donor in good health.

V gene TRBV10-3 combines with J gene TRBJ2-3; D is undetermined. The CDR3 contains 12 residues. The V and J ends lost 3 bases and 7 bases respectively, with 8 bases between them. Germline V gene lookup returns CDR1 ENHRY and CDR2 SYGVKD. CDR3 sequence (DNA): TGTGCCATCAGTGACGTTATCAATACGCAGTATTTT. It codes for CAISDVINTQYF.

The chain has TRBV7-2 and TRBJ1-5; tentatively, D is TRBD1 (5 bases). V gave up 0 bases and J gave up 3 bases, with 9 bases separating them. The germline gives CDR1 SGHTA, CDR2 FQGNSA. There are 15 residues in the CDR3. The CDR3 is CASSLAGRVNQPQHF. CDR3 in DNA: TGTGCCAGCAGCTTAGCAGGCAGGGTCAATCAGCCCCAGCATTTT.

The chain links TRBV5-1 to TRBJ2-3; D uncertain. The CDR3 totals 14 residues. Germline V gene data show CDR1 as SGHRS and CDR2 as YFSETQ. Trimming took 3 bases from V and 1 from J, leaving 9 bases between them. In DNA form, the CDR3 reads TGCGCCAGCAGCTCTACAGCTGGCACAGATACGCAGTATTTT. It codes for CASSSTAGTDTQYF. The full variable domain, rest sourced from reference TRBV5-1 and TRBJ2-3, is KAGVTQTPRYLIKTRGQQVTLSCSPISGHRSVSWYQQTPGQGLQFLFEYFSETQRNKGNFPGRFSGRQFSNSRSEMNVSTLELGDSALYLCASSSTAGTDTQYFGPGTRLTVL.